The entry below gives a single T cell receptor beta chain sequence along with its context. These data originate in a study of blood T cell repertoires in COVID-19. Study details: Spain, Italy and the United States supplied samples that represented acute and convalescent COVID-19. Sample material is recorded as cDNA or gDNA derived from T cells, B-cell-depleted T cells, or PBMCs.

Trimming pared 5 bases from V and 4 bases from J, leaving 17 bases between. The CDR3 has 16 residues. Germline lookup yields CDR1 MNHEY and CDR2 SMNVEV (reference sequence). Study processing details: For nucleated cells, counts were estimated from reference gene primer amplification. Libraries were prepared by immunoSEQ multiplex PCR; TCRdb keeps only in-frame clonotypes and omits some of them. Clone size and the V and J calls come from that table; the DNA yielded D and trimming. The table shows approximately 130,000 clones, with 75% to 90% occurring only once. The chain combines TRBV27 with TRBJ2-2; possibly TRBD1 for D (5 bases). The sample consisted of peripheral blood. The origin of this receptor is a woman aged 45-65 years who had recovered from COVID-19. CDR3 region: CASSPVSGHITGELFF. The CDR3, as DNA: TGTGCCAGCAGTCCTGTTTCTGGACACATCACCGGGGAGCTGTTTTTT.